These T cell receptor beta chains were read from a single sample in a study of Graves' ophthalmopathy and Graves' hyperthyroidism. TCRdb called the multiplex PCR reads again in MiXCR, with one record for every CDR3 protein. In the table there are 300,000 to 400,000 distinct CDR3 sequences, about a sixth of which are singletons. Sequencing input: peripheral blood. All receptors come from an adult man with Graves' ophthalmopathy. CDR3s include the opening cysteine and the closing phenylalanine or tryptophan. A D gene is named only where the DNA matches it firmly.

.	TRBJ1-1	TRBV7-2	CASSRGVDTEAFF
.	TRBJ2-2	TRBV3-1	CASSQEGSGTGELFF
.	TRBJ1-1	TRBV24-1	CATSDFKGQLNTEAFF
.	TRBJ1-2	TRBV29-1	CSATGQNYGYTF
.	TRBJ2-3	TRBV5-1	CASSFGSTDTQYF
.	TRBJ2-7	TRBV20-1	CSATPASANYEQYF
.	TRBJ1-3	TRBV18	CASSPPSDRGNTIYF
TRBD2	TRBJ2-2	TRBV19	CASSPLAAGGTGELFF
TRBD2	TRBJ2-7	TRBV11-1	CASSPDRAGTSGSYEQYF
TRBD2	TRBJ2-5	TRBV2	CASRGLAGQETPYF
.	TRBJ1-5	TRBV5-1	CASSPEADSHNQPQHF
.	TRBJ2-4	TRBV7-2	CASSSLDIQYF
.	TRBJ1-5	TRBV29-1	CSVEEGSGDQPQHF
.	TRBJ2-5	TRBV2	CASSAGTLSIETQYF
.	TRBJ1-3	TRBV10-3	CAISDGGNSGNTIYF
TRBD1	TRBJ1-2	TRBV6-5	CASSYSGTGPYGYTF
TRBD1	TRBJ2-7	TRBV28	CASTKYRGRYEQYF
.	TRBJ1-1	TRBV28	CASSPDSFTEAFF